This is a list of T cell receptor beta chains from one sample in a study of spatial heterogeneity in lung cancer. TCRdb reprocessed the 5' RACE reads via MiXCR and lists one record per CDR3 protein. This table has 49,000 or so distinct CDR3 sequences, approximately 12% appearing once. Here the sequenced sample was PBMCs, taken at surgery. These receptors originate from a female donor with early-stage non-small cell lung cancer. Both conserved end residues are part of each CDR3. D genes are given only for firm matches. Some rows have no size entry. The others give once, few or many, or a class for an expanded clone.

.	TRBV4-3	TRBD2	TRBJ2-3	CASSQDITSGGADTQYF	TGCGCCAGCAGCCAAGATATTACTAGCGGGGGAGCAGATACGCAGTATTTT
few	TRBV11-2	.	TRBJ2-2	CASSLGVLRTGELFF	TGTGCCAGCAGCTTAGGAGTTCTTAGGACCGGGGAGCTGTTTTTT
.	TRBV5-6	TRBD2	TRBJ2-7	CASSLPLAGGLREQYF	TGTGCCAGCAGCTTGCCACTAGCGGGGGGGCTCCGGGAGCAGTACTTC
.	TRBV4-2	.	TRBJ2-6	CASSRPRGGVSSGANVLTF	TGTGCCAGCAGCCGTCCTCGTGGAGGGGTGAGCTCTGGGGCCAACGTCCTGACTTTC
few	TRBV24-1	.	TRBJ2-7	CATSDLRGRAVGYEQYF	TGTGCCACCAGTGATTTGCGGGGTCGAGCGGTGGGCTACGAGCAGTACTTC
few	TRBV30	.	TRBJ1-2	CAWSVLRGGGYGYTF	TGTGCCTGGAGTGTACTCCGGGGTGGGGGCTATGGCTACACCTTC
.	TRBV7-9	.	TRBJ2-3	CASNTGENPTDTQYF	TGTGCCAGCAACACGGGGGAGAATCCGACAGATACGCAGTATTTT
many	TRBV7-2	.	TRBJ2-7	CASSSTQGTREQYF	TGTGCCAGCAGCTCGACCCAGGGGACGAGGGAGCAGTACTTC
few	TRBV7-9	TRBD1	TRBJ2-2	CASSARQGSIPGTANTGELFF	TGTGCCAGCAGCGCGCGACAGGGCTCGATACCGGGGACCGCGAACACCGGGGAGCTGTTTTTT
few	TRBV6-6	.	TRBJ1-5	CASIQGALYSNQPQHF	TGTGCCAGCATACAGGGCGCCCTTTATAGCAATCAGCCCCAGCATTTT
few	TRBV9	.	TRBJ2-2	CASSVEPTSFGELFF	TGTGCCAGCAGCGTAGAGCCAACTAGTTTCGGGGAGCTGTTTTTT
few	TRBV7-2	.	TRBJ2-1	CASSFGPRSYNEQFF	TGTGCCAGCAGCTTTGGACCTCGGTCCTACAATGAGCAGTTCTTC
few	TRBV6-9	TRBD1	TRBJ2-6	CASSKDPGQGVPSGANVLTF	TGTGCCAGCAGTAAGGATCCGGGACAGGGGGTCCCCTCTGGGGCCAACGTCCTGACTTTC
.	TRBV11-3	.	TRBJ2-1	CASSPTGRAYNEQFF	TGTGCCAGCAGCCCTACCGGGCGTGCCTACAATGAGCAGTTCTTC
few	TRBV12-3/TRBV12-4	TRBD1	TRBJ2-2	CASSRDSNTGELFF	TGTGCCAGCAGTCGGGACAGCAACACCGGGGAGCTGTTTTTT
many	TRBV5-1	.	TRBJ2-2	CASSPGPSNTGELFF	TGCGCCAGCAGCCCCGGGCCATCGAACACCGGGGAGCTGTTTTTT
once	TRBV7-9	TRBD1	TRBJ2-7	CASSHRDRAYEQYF	TGTGCCAGCAGTCACCGGGACAGGGCCTACGAGCAGTACTTC
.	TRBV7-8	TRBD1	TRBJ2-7	CASSLGQGLSYEQYF	TGTGCCAGCAGCTTGGGACAGGGCCTATCCTACGAGCAGTACTTC
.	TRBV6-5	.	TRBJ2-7	CASSQAGGSYEQYF	TGTGCCAGCAGTCAGGCGGGCGGCTCCTACGAGCAGTACTTC
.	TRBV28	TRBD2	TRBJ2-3	CASSLAGAQYF	TGTGCCAGCAGCCTAGCGGGGGCGCAGTATTTT
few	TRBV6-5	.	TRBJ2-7	CASTHGGARSSYEQYF	TGTGCCAGCACCCACGGCGGGGCCAGGAGCTCCTACGAGCAGTACTTC
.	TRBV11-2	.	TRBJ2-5	CASSLEAAGTQYF	TGTGCCAGCAGCTTGGAGGCCGCAGGGACCCAGTACTTC
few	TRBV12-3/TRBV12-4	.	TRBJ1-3	CASRQGPGNTIYF	TGTGCCAGCAGGCAGGGTCCAGGAAACACCATATATTTT
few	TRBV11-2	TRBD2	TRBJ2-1	CASSLGTLSTLLAGESSYNEQFF	TGTGCCAGCAGCTTAGGGACCCTGTCCACCCTTCTAGCGGGGGAGAGCTCCTACAATGAGCAGTTCTTC
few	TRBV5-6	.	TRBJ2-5	CASSLMNGQETQYF	TGTGCCAGCAGCTTGATGAACGGCCAAGAGACCCAGTACTTC
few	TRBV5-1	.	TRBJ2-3	CASSLVPNSAGTDTQYF	TGCGCCAGCAGCTTAGTTCCCAACAGTGCGGGCACAGATACGCAGTATTTT
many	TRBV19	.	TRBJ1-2	CASSINPPRLYGYTF	TGTGCCAGTAGTATCAACCCGCCAAGGCTCTATGGCTACACCTTC
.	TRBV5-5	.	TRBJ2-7	CASSFESPGPEQYF	TGTGCCAGCAGCTTTGAGAGTCCTGGGCCCGAGCAGTACTTC
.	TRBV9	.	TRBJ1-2	CASSPRHRLYYGYTF	TGTGCCAGCAGCCCTCGGCACAGGCTTTACTATGGCTACACCTTC
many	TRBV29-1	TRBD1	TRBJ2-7	CSVASRQGSYEQYF	TGCAGCGTTGCATCTCGACAGGGCTCCTACGAGCAGTACTTC
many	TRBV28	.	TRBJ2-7	CASSPTSLYEQYF	TGTGCCAGCAGTCCGACAAGTTTGTACGAGCAGTACTTC
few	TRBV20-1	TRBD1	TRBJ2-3	CSALGTVDTQYF	TGCAGTGCTTTAGGGACAGTGGATACGCAGTATTTT
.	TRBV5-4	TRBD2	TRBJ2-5	CASSVTGLAVETQYF	TGTGCCAGCAGCGTGACGGGACTAGCTGTGGAGACCCAGTACTTC
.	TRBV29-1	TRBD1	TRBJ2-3	CSVDETGVTDTQYF	TGCAGCGTTGACGAGACAGGGGTCACAGATACGCAGTATTTT
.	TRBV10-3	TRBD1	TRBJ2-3	CASRDRGPDTQYF	TGTGCCTCCCGGGACAGGGGGCCAGATACGCAGTATTTT
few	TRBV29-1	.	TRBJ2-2	CSVEGGRDTGELFF	TGCAGCGTTGAGGGGGGACGGGACACCGGGGAGCTGTTTTTT
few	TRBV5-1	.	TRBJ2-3	CASSLDMWGTDTQYF	TGCGCCAGCAGCCTGGACATGTGGGGTACAGATACGCAGTATTTT
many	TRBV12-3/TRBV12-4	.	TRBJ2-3	CASSFWPPGTDTQYF	TGTGCCAGCAGTTTCTGGCCTCCCGGCACAGATACGCAGTATTTT
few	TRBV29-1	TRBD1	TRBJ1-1	CSVRRDRGDTEAFF	TGCAGCGTGAGACGGGACAGGGGAGACACTGAAGCTTTCTTT
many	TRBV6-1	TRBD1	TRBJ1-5	CASRNRDRGAFGNQPQHF	TGTGCCAGCAGGAACCGGGACAGGGGCGCGTTTGGCAATCAGCCCCAGCATTTT
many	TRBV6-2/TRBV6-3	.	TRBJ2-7	CASSPGPHEIALTPYEQYF	TGTGCCAGCAGTCCGGGACCCCACGAAATAGCCCTCACTCCCTACGAGCAGTACTTC
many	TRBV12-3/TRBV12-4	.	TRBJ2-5	CASRFQGIGETQYF	TGTGCCAGCAGATTCCAGGGTATTGGAGAGACCCAGTACTTC
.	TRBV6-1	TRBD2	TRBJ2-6	CASRGGVSSGANVLTF	TGTGCCAGCCGGGGGGGGGTTAGCTCTGGGGCCAACGTCCTGACTTTC
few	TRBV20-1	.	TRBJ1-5	CSAREGWGNQPQHF	TGCAGTGCTAGAGAGGGTTGGGGCAATCAGCCCCAGCATTTT
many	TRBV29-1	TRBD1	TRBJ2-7	CSVGTVYEQYF	TGCAGCGTCGGGACAGTCTACGAGCAGTACTTC